This T cell receptor beta chain was retrieved from a study of regulatory T cells in long-lasting Graves disease. Time point defined: newly diagnosed GD, antithyroid drugs for less than 3 months. Construction of the TCR library relied on RNA isolated from PBMCs. V was cut by 3 bases and J by 8 bases, with 22 bases left in between. The CDR3 spans 16 residues. Per germline, CDR1 MDHEN and CDR2 SYDVKM. This clonotype was found many times. Libraries of TCR beta came from iRepertoire HTBI primers plus Arm-PCR of CDR3 regions. TCRdb redid the calling of the multiplex PCR reads with MiXCR, one entry per CDR3 protein. The sample lists about 420,000 distinct CDR3 sequences, roughly 17% occurring once. The same specimen was also included in a second study, on T cells in Graves' hyperthyroidism and ophthalmopathy. Per that paper: Absent ophthalmopathy progression within 18 months defined stable Graves' hyperthyroidism. Most clonotypes expanded in the thyroid (above 0.001) were also present in blood.

The chain joins TRBV28 to TRBJ1-1; possible D gene TRBD1, 5 bases. The source material was peripheral blood mononuclear cells (PBMCs), sampled at new diagnosis, from a patient treated with antithyroid drugs. This receptor was taken from a woman aged 18-29 years with Graves disease. CDR3 DNA: TGTGCCAGCAGTTTGTCGGGCGTGGGGGGGACGCTAGAAGCTTTCTTT. Its translation is CASSLSGVGGTLEAFF.